Sequencing of this T cell receptor (beta chain) was carried out in a study of T-cell memory formation after mild COVID-19 (dated by TCRdb to about 2021). Study-wide context: TCR sequence clusters from the two donors were found to be largely donor specific. T-cell clones expanding and contracting after mild COVID-19 in two donors were tracked by longitudinal TCRalpha and TCRbeta repertoire sequencing. Two young, previously healthy adult volunteers made up the cohort, one male and one female. What the authors observed across the whole study: Contracting CD4+ clones were located mainly in the CM and EM memory subsets, whereas CD8+ clones were found to be enriched in EMRA. SARS-CoV-2 specificity was not confirmed for the second-wave clones peaking on day 37. Some responding clones were detected in pre-infection memory, suggesting pre-existing cross-reactive memory T cells joined the SARS-CoV-2 response. Only a couple of mild cases were covered by the study, and larger cohorts that include severe cases with pre-infection samples were considered necessary. From day 15 to 85, contracting clones showed balanced CD4/CD8 phenotypes, whereas a second wave of clones that expanded from day 15 to 37 leaned towards CD4+.

Ficoll-Paque density gradient centrifugation was the method used to isolate PBMCs. Turning to this clonotype: Its cognate antigen has yet to be identified. Per-base qualities were not stored, and no clone one base away is much larger.

The sample was run on an Illumina NovaSeq 6000. TCRalpha and TCRbeta cDNA libraries were built by 5'RACE with constant-segment primers, adding sample barcodes and unique molecular identifiers. RNA was extracted from every sample with Trizol reagent. Amplification of the libraries took two PCR steps, and the second step added a second sample barcode plus Illumina TruSeq adapters. The libraries were sequenced on an Illumina NovaSeq using 2 x 150 bp paired-end reads. Processing in the source paper ran as follows. Reads were demultiplexed and collapsed into UMI-guided consensus sequences with migec v1.2.7. With mixcr v2.1.11, UMI consensuses were aligned to TRA and TRB V and J templates and assembled into clonotypes. A clonotype was counted as expanded or contracted only when both edgeR and NoisET called the clonotype significant, with the noise models trained on biological replicates. For edgeR calls, a false discovery rate-adjusted p below 0.01 and a log2 fold-change threshold of 1 were applied. As an exploratory analysis of dynamics, max-normalized trajectories of the 1000 most abundant clonotypes were examined with PCA combined with hierarchical clustering. The CD4 or CD8 phenotype of responding clones was assigned using the separately sequenced CD4+ and CD8+ repertoires. TCRdb reran the public reads through fastp at Q25 and MiXCR, keeping productive beta chains. Under each unique CDR3 protein, matching rows form one entry showing the most common genes and DNA. The V and J calls were not made by the authors but by TCRdb's processing. This sample holds a few hundred thousand distinct CDR3 sequences; 15% to 20% were observed only once. Clones ranked in the top ten supply roughly 22% of the sample.

The receptor comes from a man in his late teens or twenties who had mild COVID-19 (a few samples of this study predate the infection). The sample titles of this study are shuffled in the database, so cell type and time point are left out; the donor was told from shared clones. Sequencing input: PBMCs or a T cell subset sorted from them (not recorded which).

Here the CDR3 is given as CASRSGAQETQYF. The sequenced DNA: TGCGCCAGCAGAAGCGGGGCCCAAGAGACCCAGTACTTC. Recombination linked TRBV5-1 to TRBJ2-5; TRBD2 agrees with 7 junctional bases. V has 5 bases trimmed and J has 1 base trimmed; junction bases matching no gene number 2. The germline V gene supplies CDR1 SGHRS and CDR2 YFSETQ. Measured from the cysteine to the phenylalanine, the CDR3 is 13 residues long. Only the CDR3 DNA stays, 39 bases, in frame from base 1.